These 2 T cell receptor beta chains were all obtained from the same sample, sequenced in a study of beta chain features in type 1 diabetes. Study-wide findings and caveats: All four CD4+ subsets of Type 1 diabetes patients contained TCRB CDR3s that were moderately but significantly shorter.

These receptors lack a known antigen. Every isolated RNA sample was fully reverse transcribed, so sequencing captured expressed TCRB transcripts. Sequencing was performed with immunoSEQ multiplex PCR; in TCRdb, only in-frame clones are kept and a portion is missing. The sample holds 150,000 to 200,000 clones, around 8% seen once. Material for sequencing was central memory CD4+ T cells from blood. These receptors were collected from a woman younger than 35 with type 1 diabetes.

This clone has just a few counts. CDR3 in DNA: TGCGCCAGCAGCCAAGTCGCGGGGGGGCTCGATACGCAGTATTTT. Its translation is CASSQVAGGLDTQYF. This rearrangement joins TRBV4-1 to TRBJ2-3; 9 bases line up with TRBD2. This CDR3 is built from 15 residues. Trimming cost V 1 base and J 6 bases; bases outside gene matches: 5. Looked up from germline, CDR1 is MGHRA and CDR2 is YSYEKL.

The table lists this clone with a few counts. The chain is built from TRBV10-3 and TRBJ2-7, with TRBD2 matching over 9 bases. Unmatched junction bases numbered 8, after V lost 10 bases and J lost 4 bases. This CDR3 region has 13 residues. Per the germline V gene, CDR1 is ENHRY and CDR2 is SYGVKD. This CDR3 reads CASTLAGSYEQYF. The CDR3 nucleotides are TGTGCCAGCACGCTAGCGGGGTCTTACGAGCAGTACTTC.